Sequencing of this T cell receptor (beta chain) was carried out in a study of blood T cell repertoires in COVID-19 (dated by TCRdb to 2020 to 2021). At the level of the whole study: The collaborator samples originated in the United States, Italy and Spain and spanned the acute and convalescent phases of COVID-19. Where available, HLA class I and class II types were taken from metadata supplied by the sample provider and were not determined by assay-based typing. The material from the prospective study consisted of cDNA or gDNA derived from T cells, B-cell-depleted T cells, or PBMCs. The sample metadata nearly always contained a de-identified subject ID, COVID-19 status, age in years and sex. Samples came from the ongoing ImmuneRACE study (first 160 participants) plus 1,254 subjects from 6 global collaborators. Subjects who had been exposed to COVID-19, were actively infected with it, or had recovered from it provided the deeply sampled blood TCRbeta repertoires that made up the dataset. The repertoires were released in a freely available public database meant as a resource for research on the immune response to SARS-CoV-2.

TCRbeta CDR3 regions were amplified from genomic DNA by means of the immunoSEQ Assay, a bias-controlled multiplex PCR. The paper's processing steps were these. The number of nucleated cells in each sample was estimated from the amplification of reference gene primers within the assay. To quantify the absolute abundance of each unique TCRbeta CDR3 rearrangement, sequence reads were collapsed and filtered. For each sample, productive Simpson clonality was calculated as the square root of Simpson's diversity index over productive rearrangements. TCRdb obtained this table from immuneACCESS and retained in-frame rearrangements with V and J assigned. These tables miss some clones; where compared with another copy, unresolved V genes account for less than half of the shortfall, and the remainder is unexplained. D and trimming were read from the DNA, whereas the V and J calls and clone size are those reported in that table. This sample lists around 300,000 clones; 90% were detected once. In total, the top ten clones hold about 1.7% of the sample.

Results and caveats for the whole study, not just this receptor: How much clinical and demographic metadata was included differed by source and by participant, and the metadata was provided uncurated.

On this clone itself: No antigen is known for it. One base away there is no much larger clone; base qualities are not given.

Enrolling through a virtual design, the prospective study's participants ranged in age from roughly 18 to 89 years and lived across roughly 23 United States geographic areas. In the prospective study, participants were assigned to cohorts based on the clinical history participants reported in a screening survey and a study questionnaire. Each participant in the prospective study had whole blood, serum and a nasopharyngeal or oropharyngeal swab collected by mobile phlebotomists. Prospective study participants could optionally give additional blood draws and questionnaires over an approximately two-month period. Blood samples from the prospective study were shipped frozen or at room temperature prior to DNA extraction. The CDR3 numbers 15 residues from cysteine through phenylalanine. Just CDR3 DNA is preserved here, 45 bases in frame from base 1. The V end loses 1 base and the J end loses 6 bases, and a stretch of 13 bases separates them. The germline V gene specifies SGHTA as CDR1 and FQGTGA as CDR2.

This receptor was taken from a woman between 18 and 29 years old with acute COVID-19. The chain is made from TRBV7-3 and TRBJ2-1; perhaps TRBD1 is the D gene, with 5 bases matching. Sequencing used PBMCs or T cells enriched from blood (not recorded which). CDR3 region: CASSLRQGFRNEQFF. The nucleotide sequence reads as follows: TGTGCCAGCAGCTTAAGGCAGGGATTTCGCAATGAGCAGTTCTTC.